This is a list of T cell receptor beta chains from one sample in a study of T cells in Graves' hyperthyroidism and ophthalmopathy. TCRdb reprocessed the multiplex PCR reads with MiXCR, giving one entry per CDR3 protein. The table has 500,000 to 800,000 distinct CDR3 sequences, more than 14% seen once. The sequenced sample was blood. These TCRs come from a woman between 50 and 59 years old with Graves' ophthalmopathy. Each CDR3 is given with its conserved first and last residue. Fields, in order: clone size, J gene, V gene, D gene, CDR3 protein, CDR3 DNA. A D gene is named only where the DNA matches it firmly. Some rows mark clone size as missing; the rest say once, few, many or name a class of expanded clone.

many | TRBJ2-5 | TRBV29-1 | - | CSVELTAKETQYF | TGCAGCGTTGAGTTGACAGCCAAAGAGACCCAGTACTTC
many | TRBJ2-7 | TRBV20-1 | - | CSARDTSSYEQYF | TGCAGTGCTAGAGACACGAGCTCCTACGAGCAGTACTTC
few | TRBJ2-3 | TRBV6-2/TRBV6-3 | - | CASTAKLGLTDTQYF | TGTGCCAGCACCGCTAAACTAGGATTGACAGATACGCAGTATTTT
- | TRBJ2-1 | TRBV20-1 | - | CSARDRYLEQFF | TGCAGTGCTAGAGATCGATACCTTGAGCAGTTCTTC
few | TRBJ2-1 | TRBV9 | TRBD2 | CASSVLLAGLNEQFF | TGTGCCAGCAGCGTATTACTAGCGGGATTAAATGAGCAGTTCTTC
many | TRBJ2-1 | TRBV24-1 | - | CATSAPGTRNNEQFF | TGTGCCACCAGTGCCCCTGGGACCCGTAACAATGAGCAGTTCTTC
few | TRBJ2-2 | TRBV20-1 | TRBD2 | CSASSLAANTGELFF | TGCAGTGCTAGTTCACTAGCGGCGAACACCGGGGAGCTGTTTTTT
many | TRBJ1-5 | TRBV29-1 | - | CSVGGGNQPQHF | TGCAGCGTTGGGGGGGGCAATCAGCCCCAGCATTTT
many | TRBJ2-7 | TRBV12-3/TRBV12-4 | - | CASSLGWTYEQYF | TGTGCCAGCAGTTTAGGATGGACCTACGAGCAGTACTTC
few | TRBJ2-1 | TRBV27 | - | CASSWASVHEQFF | TGTGCCAGCAGTTGGGCCAGTGTCCATGAGCAGTTCTTC
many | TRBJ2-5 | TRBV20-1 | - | CSASGEETQYF | TGCAGTGCTAGTGGTGAAGAGACCCAGTACTTC
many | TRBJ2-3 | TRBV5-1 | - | CASSLAPGVGDTQYF | TGCGCCAGCAGCTTGGCCCCGGGAGTTGGAGATACGCAGTATTTT
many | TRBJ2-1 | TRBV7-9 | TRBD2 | CASSLEGGLHNEQFF | TGTGCCAGCAGCTTAGAGGGAGGGTTACACAATGAGCAGTTCTTC
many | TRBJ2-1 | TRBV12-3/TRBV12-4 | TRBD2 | CASSPPGLAIRDEQFF | TGTGCCAGCAGTCCCCCGGGACTAGCGATACGGGATGAGCAGTTCTTC
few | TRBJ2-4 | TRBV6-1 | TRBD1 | CASSKGQWVPVAKNIQYF | TGTGCCAGCAGCAAGGGACAGTGGGTCCCCGTAGCCAAAAACATTCAGTACTTC
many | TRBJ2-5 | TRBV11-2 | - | CASSLDHGSEETQYF | TGTGCCAGCAGCTTAGATCACGGAAGTGAAGAGACCCAGTACTTC
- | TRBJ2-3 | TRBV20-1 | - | CSASNPADTQYF | TGCAGTGCTTCGAATCCGGCAGATACGCAGTATTTT
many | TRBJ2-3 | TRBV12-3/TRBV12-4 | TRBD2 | CASRAGDGTDTQYF | TGTGCCAGCCGAGCGGGAGATGGGACAGATACGCAGTATTTT
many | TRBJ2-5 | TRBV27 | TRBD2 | CASKLLVAGVGETQYF | TGTGCCAGCAAACTACTAGTGGCGGGAGTAGGAGAGACCCAGTACTTC
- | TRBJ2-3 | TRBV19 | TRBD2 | CASTRTSGRPDTQYF | TGTGCCAGTACCCGGACTAGCGGGAGACCAGATACGCAGTATTTT
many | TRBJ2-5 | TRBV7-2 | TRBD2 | CASSLAWLAGVQETQYF | TGTGCCAGCAGCTTAGCGTGGCTAGCGGGAGTCCAAGAGACCCAGTACTTC
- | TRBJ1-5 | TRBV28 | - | CASSYLAVTSNQPQHF | TGTGCCAGCAGTTACCTGGCAGTAACTAGCAATCAGCCCCAGCATTTT